This TCR beta chain was recovered during a study of blood T cells in healthy people across ages. Study-level results: Long-lived and aged donors differed, with more naive CD4+ cells and higher diversity in the long-lived. With unsorted PBMCs, a conclusive comparison of naive versus antigen-experienced cells was not possible. It was held that diversity estimates obtained from one million T cells represented underestimates.

The germline CDR1 and CDR2 sequences are MNHEY and SVGEGT. The CDR3 length is 22 residues. V gave up 5 bases and J gave up 0 bases; unmatched junction bases: 23. In regard to this clonotype: Its target is not known.

The authors ran a second PCR of roughly 7 to 11 cycles using a sample-barcoded 5' primer and a J-beta primer mix. Every sample gave at least 2.5 million paired-end reads containing CDR3. TCRdb used MiXCR to reprocess the 5' RACE reads, holding one entry per CDR3 protein. Of hundreds of thousands of distinct CDR3 sequences detected, less than 45% appear once; the ten largest clones hold 25% to 35%. The clonotype originates from a man older than 75 in good health. The rearrangement uses TRBV6-2 or TRBV6-3 and TRBJ1-5; TRBD1 agrees at 9 bases. The sample taken for sequencing was blood. CDR3 sequence reads: CASSLRRGYAGQGANSNQPQHF. DNA of the CDR3: TGTGCCAGCAGTCTACGACGTGGGTATGCGGGACAGGGAGCTAATAGCAATCAGCCCCAGCATTTT.